These 27 T cell receptor beta chains originate from one sample sequenced in a study of blood T cell repertoires in COVID-19. TCRdb keeps only in-frame clones here, not all; method: immunoSEQ multiplex PCR. The sample records about 310,000 clones, around 87% being singletons. Sequencing input: peripheral blood. The source is a woman aged 45-60 years who had recovered from COVID-19.

The chain employs TRBV19 and TRBJ2-1; 8 nucleotides agree with TRBD2. This CDR3 has 15 residues. Germline loops: CDR1 LNHDA, CDR2 SQIVND (reference sequence). V lost 3 bases and J lost 6; bases outside the gene matches: 7. In nucleotides, the CDR3 is TGTGCCAGTAGTATCGGCGGGAGGTCTTCCAATGAGCAGTTCTTC. Amino acid sequence: CASSIGGRSSNEQFF.

The chain is built from TRBV6-2 or TRBV6-3 and TRBJ2-5; tentatively, D is TRBD2 (5 bases). CDR1 is MNHEY and CDR2 is SVGEGT in the germline V gene. V lost 2 bases, J lost 3 bases, and 13 bases lay in between. The CDR3 is made up of 15 amino acids. The CDR3 DNA is TGTGCCAGCAGTTACCGTTTCCCGCGGGAAGAGACCCAGTACTTC. This translates into CASSYRFPREETQYF.

This clone was observed a few times. The CDR3 DNA is TGCGCCAGCAGCTTGGACAGGGCGTCGTCCTATGGCTACACCTTC. This translates into CASSLDRASSYGYTF. The chain couples TRBV5-1 to TRBJ1-2, with a weak D call TRBD1 (6 bases). The CDR3 spans 15 residues. The ends were cut back, 0 bases at V and 4 bases at J, with 13 bases in the middle. CDR1 and CDR2 (germline): SGHRS, YFSETQ.

The genes are TRBV25-1 and TRBJ2-1; 9 positions match TRBD1. CDR3 length: 14 residues. Germline CDR1 reads MGHDK; CDR2 reads SYGVNS. V trimming: 7 bases; J trimming: 3 bases; junction bases outside the gene matches: 4. In nucleotides, the CDR3 is TGTGCCAGCATCGGGACAGGGAACTACAATGAGCAGTTCTTC. Protein sequence: CASIGTGNYNEQFF.

This clone was found a few times. The rearrangement uses TRBV5-1 and TRBJ2-7; the D gene is possibly TRBD1 (6 bases). Germline V gene lookup returns CDR1 SGHRS and CDR2 YFSETQ. The CDR3 runs 13 residues. The ends were cut back, 3 bases at V and 3 bases at J, with 10 bases in the middle. The CDR3, as DNA: TGCGCCAGCAGCTACAGGGTGGGCTACGAGCAGTACTTC. Translated: CASSYRVGYEQYF.

The rearrangement joins TRBV6-5 to TRBJ1-3, with TRBD1 matching 10 bases. Per germline, CDR1 MNHEY and CDR2 SVGAGI. The CDR3 is 14 residues long. J lost 2 bases, V lost 10 bases, and 5 bases had no gene match. CDR3 in amino acids: CATSGTGAGNTIYF. The CDR3 DNA reads TGTGCCACAAGTGGGACAGGGGCTGGAAACACCATATATTTT.

This clone has more than one count but fewer than ten. The V call is TRBV5-1, the J call TRBJ1-6; TRBD1 aligns across 9 bases. The junction had 5 bases not matched to a gene; V was cut back by 0 bases and J by 10 bases. There are 15 residues in the CDR3. Germline V CDR1 and CDR2: SGHRS, YFSETQ. CDR3 sequence reads: CASSLELDRGSPLHF. The CDR3 DNA sequence: TGCGCCAGCAGCTTGGAATTGGACAGGGGCTCACCCCTCCACTTT.

The V and J genes are TRBV10-2 and TRBJ1-1; D unresolved. CDR1 WSHSY and CDR2 SAAADI come from the germline V gene. The length of the CDR3 is 16 residues. Trimming took off 0 bases at V and 7 bases at J, with 18 bases between the two ends. CDR3 DNA sequence: TGCGCCAGCAGTGAGTCATCTCAATGGACTGGCCTTGAAGCTTTCTTT. As protein: CASSESSQWTGLEAFF.

The rearrangement joins TRBV21-1 to TRBJ2-5; TRBD2 is the table's D call, not checked against the DNA. TRBV21-1 is reported as a pseudogene. The CDR3 spans 17 residues. Here the CDR3 reads CASSKLRLAGDVETQYF. DNA of the CDR3: TGTGCCAGCAGCAAATTAAGGCTAGCGGGAGACGTAGAGACCCAGTACTTC.

This chain joins TRBV7-2 and TRBJ2-1, with unresolved D. The CDR3 totals 15 residues. V lost 3 bases, J lost 8 bases, and 17 bases lay in between. Germline-derived CDR1 and CDR2 are SGHTA and FQGNSA. The CDR3 is CASSFSVRISYEQFF. In DNA, the CDR3 is TGTGCCAGCAGCTTCTCTGTGCGGATTTCGTATGAGCAGTTCTTC.

A single count supports this clone. This rearrangement joins TRBV21-1 to TRBJ1-4. TRBV21-1 is flagged as a pseudogene. The CDR3 extends over 16 amino acids. The DNA for the CDR3 is TGTGCCAGCAGCCTACCATCTATCACGGGGAATGAAAAACTGTTTTTT. Its translation: CASSLPSITGNEKLFF.

This rearrangement joins TRBV11-3 to TRBJ2-3, with TRBD2 matching over 9 bases. V lost 1 base and J lost 4; bases outside the gene matches: 3. Germline V lookup: CDR1 SGHNT, CDR2 YENEEA. The CDR3 has 15 residues. The CDR3 coding sequence is TGTGCCAGCAGCTTAGGACTAGCGGACTCAGATACGCAGTATTTT. Protein sequence: CASSLGLADSDTQYF.

The chain joins TRBV7-9 to TRBJ2-5; TRBD1 agrees at 7 bases. Germline loops: CDR1 SEHNR, CDR2 FQNEAQ (reference sequence). J lost 0 bases, V lost 7 bases, and 8 bases had no gene match. This CDR3 has 15 residues. Written as DNA, the CDR3 is TGTGCCAGCACTGACGGGACAGACCACCAAGAGACCCAGTACTTC. It translates to CASTDGTDHQETQYF. Using reference TRBV7-9 and TRBJ2-5 for the parts outside the CDR3, the full variable domain is DTGVSQNPRHKITKRGQNVTFRCDPISEHNRLYWYRQTLGQGPEFLTYFQNEAQLEKSRLLSDRFSAERPKGSFSTLEIQRTEQGDSAMYLCASTDGTDHQETQYFGPGTRLLVL.

The chain has TRBV5-1 and TRBJ1-1; TRBD1 matches at 8 bases. Germline V gives CDR1 SGHRS, CDR2 YFSETQ. The V gene end was trimmed by 3 bases and the J gene end by 10 bases; junction bases not matched to a gene: 8. CDR3 size: 13 residues. DNA for the CDR3: TGCGCCAGCAGCTCTGCCGGACAGGGCCCAGCTTTCTTT. Protein sequence: CASSSAGQGPAFF.

This rearrangement joins TRBV27 to TRBJ1-1, with TRBD1 matching 8 bases. The J segment lost 4 bases and the V segment lost 5 bases, leaving 3 bases of the junction unmatched. Germline V gene lookup returns CDR1 MNHEY and CDR2 SMNVEV (reference sequence). The CDR3 runs 13 residues. CDR3 sequence (DNA): TGTGCCAGCAGTATAGACAGGGGCACTGAAGCTTTCTTT. Translating it yields CASSIDRGTEAFF.

This clone showed up just once. The genes are TRBV6-2 or TRBV6-3 and TRBJ1-1; 7 bases agree with TRBD1. CDR1 is MNHEY, CDR2 SVGEGT, per germline. This CDR3 is 11 amino acids long. Unmatched junction bases numbered 3, after V lost 4 bases and J lost 10 bases. In DNA form, the CDR3 reads TGTGCCAGCAGTTTCACAGGGGCAGCTTTCTTT. This gives the protein CASSFTGAAFF.

This CDR3 reads CASSPMTSLGVYEQYF. CDR3 bases: TGTGCCAGCAGTCCCATGACTAGCCTCGGCGTATACGAGCAGTACTTC. The chain employs TRBV28 and TRBJ2-7, with 7 nucleotides matching TRBD2. V shed 5 bases, J shed 4 bases, and the junction held 14 bases outside the gene matches. The CDR3 covers 16 residues. Germline V gives CDR1 MDHEN, CDR2 SYDVKM.

The chain employs TRBV29-1 and TRBJ1-4; 9 bases match TRBD1. This CDR3 has 13 residues. V gave up 4 bases and J gave up 6 bases; unmatched junction bases: 3. Germline V CDR1 and CDR2: SQVTM, ANQGSEA. The chain's CDR3 is CSVVGTGYEKLFF. DNA for the CDR3: TGCAGCGTTGTCGGGACAGGGTATGAAAAACTGTTTTTT.

This clone was detected once. The chain employs TRBV4-1 and TRBJ2-1; 12 bases are shared with TRBD2. This CDR3 comprises 15 residues. V trimming: 1 base; J trimming: 7 bases; junction bases outside the gene matches: 2. The germline V gene encodes CDR1 MGHRA and CDR2 YSYEKL. Here the CDR3 DNA reads TGCGCCAGCAGCCAAGCAGGACTAGCGGGGAATGAGCAGTTCTTC. This sequence encodes CASSQAGLAGNEQFF.

Regarding this clone: One end of the junction varies from germline; a read error may be responsible. The chain uses TRBV7-7 and TRBJ2-7, with 10 bases that match TRBD1. The CDR3 has 14 residues. Looked up from germline, CDR1 is SSHAT and CDR2 is FNYEAQ (reference sequence). The CDR3 DNA reads as TGTGCTAGCAGCTTAGGGACAGGGGCCGACGAGCAGTACTTC. This encodes CASSLGTGADEQYF.

The chain couples TRBV3-1 (or the pseudogene TRBV3-2) to TRBJ1-3; no firm D call. The ends were cut back, 1 base at V and 2 bases at J, with 9 bases in the middle. Looked up from germline, CDR1 is LGHDT and CDR2 is YNNKEL (reference sequence). The CDR3 runs to 15 residues. DNA of the CDR3: TGTGCCAGCAGCCAAGGCCCCCCGGCTGGAAACACCATATATTTT. Amino acid sequence: CASSQGPPAGNTIYF.

The V call is TRBV5-8, the J call TRBJ2-3; D ambiguous. Trimming cost V 4 bases and J 2 bases, with 20 bases left between them. The V gene's germline CDR1 is SGHTS and CDR2 YDEGEE. The CDR3 extends over 17 amino acids. The CDR3 protein is CASSPNRLQKYTDTQYF. The CDR3 coding sequence is TGTGCCAGCAGCCCCAATCGGCTACAGAAATACACAGATACGCAGTATTTT.

The chain recombines TRBV7-9 with TRBJ2-5; 8 bases map to TRBD1. Germline values: CDR1 SEHNR, CDR2 FQNEAQ (reference sequence). The V and J ends lost 1 base and 2 bases, in that order; junction bases with no gene match: 3. The CDR3 sequence is 15 residues long. The CDR3 is CASSLGRGLQETQYF. For the CDR3, the DNA is TGTGCCAGCAGCTTAGGCAGGGGGCTTCAAGAGACCCAGTACTTC.

The chain joins TRBV21-1 to TRBJ2-7; no check of the table's D call, TRBD1, against the DNA was made. TRBV21-1 is a known pseudogene. CDR3 length: 18 amino acids. CDR3 protein: CASSLSTRYDRSCYEQYF. The CDR3 nucleotides read TGTGCCAGCAGCCTATCTACCCGATACGACAGGAGTTGCTACGAGCAGTACTTC.

CDR3 sequence (DNA): TGTGCCAGCGGAGCCGGGGGACAGTACGAGCAGTACTTC. This gives the protein CASGAGGQYEQYF. The V and J genes are TRBV28 and TRBJ2-7; D is possibly TRBD1 (7 bases). Per the germline V gene, CDR1 is MDHEN and CDR2 is SYDVKM. There are 13 residues in the CDR3. The ends were cut back, 8 bases at V and 4 bases at J, with 15 bases in the middle.

The J gene is TRBJ1-5, the V gene TRBV11-2; tentative D call: TRBD1 (6 bases). The germline V gene encodes CDR1 SGHAT and CDR2 FQNNGV. Deletions cut 5 bases from V and 5 bases from J, with 13 bases between. The length of the CDR3 is 14 residues. CDR3 loop: CASSQEGGHQPQHF. CDR3 DNA sequence: TGTGCCAGCAGCCAAGAAGGGGGTCATCAGCCCCAGCATTTT.

This sequence joins TRBV6-4 and TRBJ2-7; 8 bases are a match to TRBD1. The CDR3 totals 15 residues. In germline, CDR1 is MRHNA, CDR2 SNTAGT. Germline trimming cut 7 bases from V and 9 bases from J; bases unmatched to any gene: 17. DNA for the CDR3: TGTGCCAGCACCACGGACAGGGAACTTCGGGGCGGGCAGTACTTC. It encodes CASTTDRELRGGQYF.